Each of the 26 T cell receptor beta chains below was sequenced from the same sample in a study of tumor and adjacent non-tumor tissue in lung cancer. Three rounds of nested PCR, following a modified ARM-PCR protocol, produced the TCRbeta library. TCRdb reprocessed the multiplex PCR reads via MiXCR and lists one record per CDR3 protein. The sample holds approximately 76,000 distinct CDR3 sequences, around two thirds seen once. The template was RNA from unsorted bulk tissue. What was sequenced was lung tumor tissue. These receptor sequences come from an older woman with non-small cell lung cancer.

Turning to this clonotype: One junction end disagrees with the germline gene, perhaps due to a read error. This chain links TRBV11-3 with TRBJ2-1, with a possible D match to TRBD1 (5 bases). CDR3 size: 14 residues. Germline assignment: CDR1 SGHNT and CDR2 YENEEA. CDR3 sequence: CASSLDPDTNEQLF. The DNA for the CDR3 is TGTGCCAGCAGCTTAGATCCGGACACGAATGAGCAGCTCTTC.

Sample share makes this clonotype medium-sized. V usage is TRBV29-1 and J usage is TRBJ2-1; possibly TRBD1 for D (6 bases). V was clipped by 6 bases and J by 5 bases, with 17 bases between them. The germline gives CDR1 SQVTM, CDR2 ANQGSEA. The CDR3 has 14 residues. CDR3 bases: TGCAGCGTGAAACAGGGTAGAGGGCACAATGAGCAGTTCTTC. It specifies CSVKQGRGHNEQFF.

On this clonotype: At one end, the junction sequence differs from germline, possibly due to a read error. The genes are TRBV5-4 and TRBJ1-1; 10 bases match TRBD1. The CDR3 length is 15 residues. Germline CDR1 SGHNT, CDR2 YYREEE (reference sequence). CDR3 bases: TGTGCCAGCAGCCTTGCCGGACAGGGGGACACTGAAGTTTTCTTT. This gives the protein CASSLAGQGDTEVFF. Looking up the rest from reference TRBV5-4 and TRBJ1-1 gives the full variable domain: ETGVTQSPTHLIKTRGQQVTLRCSSQSGHNTVSWYQQALGQGPQFIFQYYREEENGRGNFPPRFSGLQFPNYSSELNVNALELDDSALYLCASSLAGQGDTEVFFGQGTRLTVV.

This clonotype has only one observation. The junction shows a germline mismatch at one end, possibly a read error. The J gene is TRBJ1-5, the V gene TRBV28, with TRBD1 matching 7 bases. This CDR3 spans 15 amino acids. Germline lookup yields CDR1 MDHEN and CDR2 SYDVKM. This CDR3 reads CVSSPQGDSNQPQHF. In DNA form, the CDR3 reads TGTGTCAGCAGCCCGCAGGGGGATAGCAATCAGCCCCAGCATTTT.

The sample holds a few counts of this clonotype. The chain has TRBV20-1 and TRBJ1-2; 7 bases line up with TRBD1. The ends lost 1 base at V and 2 bases at J; junction bases unmatched: 4. The CDR3 covers 14 residues. The germline CDR1 and CDR2 sequences are DFQATT and SNEGSKA (reference sequence). The CDR3 DNA is TGCAGTGCTAGAGCGGACAGGCTAAACTATGGCTACACCTTC. Encoded protein: CSARADRLNYGYTF.

A remark on this clonotype: One end of the junction does not line up with germline, which may come from a read error. The CDR3 loop is CASSKAGSDTQYF. As DNA, the CDR3 is TGTGCCAGCAGCAAAGCGGGATCAGATACACAGTATTTT. The chain has TRBV14 and TRBJ2-3, with TRBD2 matching 7 bases. This CDR3 has 13 residues. CDR1 is SGHDN and CDR2 is FVKESK in the germline V gene.

Comment on this clonotype: Mismatch with germline at one junction end may stem from a read error. The rearrangement links TRBV6-5 to TRBJ2-2; tentatively, D is TRBD2 (5 bases). The CDR3 loop spans 16 amino acids. CDR1 MNHEY and CDR2 SVGAGI come from the germline V gene. The CDR3 DNA sequence: TGTGCCAGCAGTTATCTGAGTGTCGGGCGTACCGGGGAACTGTTTTTT. Translation: CASSYLSVGRTGELFF.

This clonotype was seen once. V gene TRBV29-1 combines with J gene TRBJ2-1; D ambiguous. CDR1 and CDR2 (germline): SQVTM, ANQGSEA. Trimming cost V 5 bases and J 4 bases, with 6 bases left between them. This CDR3 spans 11 amino acids. CDR3 nucleotide sequence: TGCAGCGTTCTGGAATACAATGAGCAGTTCTTC. It yields the protein CSVLEYNEQFF.

This clonotype was seen just once. A read error may be the cause here, since a much bigger clone is one base away. The chain uses TRBV30 and TRBJ2-2; 12 positions agree with TRBD2. The CDR3 runs 15 residues. Germline CDR1 GTSNPN, CDR2 SVGIG (reference sequence). The CDR3 DNA reads TGTACCTGGAGTGGGACTAGCGGGTACACCGGGGAGCTGTTTTTT. This sequence encodes CTWSGTSGYTGELFF.

CDR3 loop: CASSAGLGNTGELFF. The CDR3 nucleotides are TGTGCCAGCAGTGCGGGTCTGGGGAACACCGGGGAGCTGTTTTTT. The chain uses TRBV12-3 or TRBV12-4 and TRBJ2-2, with D maybe TRBD2 (5 bases). The CDR3 loop spans 15 amino acids. V dropped 5 bases and J dropped 1 base, with 11 bases sitting between them.

This clonotype occurred once. The chain is built from TRBV5-1 and TRBJ1-2; D is possibly TRBD1 (5 bases). Looked up from germline, CDR1 is SGHRS and CDR2 is YFSETQ. Trimming took 4 bases from V and 8 from J, leaving 15 bases between them. The CDR3 totals 13 residues. This CDR3 is CASSPERGGGYTF. DNA for the CDR3: TGCGCCAGCAGCCCGGAGAGGGGAGGAGGCTACACCTTC.

In the case of this clonotype: A much larger clone sits a single nucleotide away, making a read error possible. Written as DNA, the CDR3 is TGTACCAGCAGCTCCCGGGACTCCTCCTACAATGAGCAGTTCTTC. Translation: CTSSSRDSSYNEQFF. The rearrangement uses TRBV7-8 and TRBJ2-1; D possibly corresponds to TRBD2 (6 bases). Germline CDR1 SGHVS, CDR2 FQNEAQ. This CDR3 has 15 amino acids.

The table lists this clonotype with a few counts. A much larger clone lies one base from this, so it may be a read error. The genes are TRBV6-6 and TRBJ2-3; perhaps TRBD2 as D (7 bases). V lost 4 bases and J lost 0, with 14 bases in between. The germline V gene encodes CDR1 MNHNY and CDR2 SVGAGI (reference sequence). The CDR3 has 16 residues. The CDR3 loop is CASSWTRGTSTDTQYF. The DNA of the CDR3 is TGTGCCAGCAGTTGGACTAGGGGGACGAGCACAGATACGCAGTATTTT.

As to this clonotype: A much more abundant neighbour one base away suggests this may be a read error. The chain recombines TRBV7-9 with TRBJ2-7; D tentatively reads TRBD1 or TRBD2 (5 bases each). CDR1 and CDR2 (germline): SEHNR, FQNEAQ (reference sequence). The CDR3 runs 17 residues. CDR3 region: CASSPGTVSMGNHERYF. As DNA, the CDR3 is TGTGCCAGCAGCCCCGGGACCGTCTCCATGGGTAATCACGAGCGGTACTTC.

A note on this clonotype: A much larger clonotype is one base distant, so this may be a read error. The rearrangement joins TRBV10-3 to TRBJ2-3; D uncertain. Germline values: CDR1 ENHRY, CDR2 SYGVKD. CDR3 length: 12 residues. CDR3 DNA: TGTGCCATCAGGGCAGACACAGATACGCTGTATTTT. It encodes CAIRADTDTLYF.

Remarks on this clonotype: The conserved phenylalanine or tryptophan normally closing the CDR3 is absent here, so this likely arose from a read error. The V gene is TRBV29-1, the J gene TRBJ2-3, with D hard to call. The CDR3 spans 11 residues. Germline CDR1 reads SQVTM; CDR2 reads ANQGSEA. The CDR3 sequence: CNAEGTDTQYY. The CDR3 DNA sequence: TGCAACGCAGAAGGGACAGATACGCAGTATTAT.

On this clonotype: Germline and junction disagree at one end, which may indicate a read error. The genes are TRBV4-1 and TRBJ2-7, with D uncertain. This CDR3 is 15 amino acids long. Germline lookup yields CDR1 MGHRA and CDR2 YSYEKL. This CDR3 is CTSSQGGQATYEQYF. Written as DNA, the CDR3 is TGCACCAGCAGCCAAGGCGGCCAAGCAACCTACGAGCAGTACTTC.

This clonotype occurred once. V gene TRBV21-1 combines with J gene TRBJ1-6; the DNA was not compared with TRBD1, the D call given in the table. TRBV21-1 is shown as a pseudogene. CDR3 length: 19 residues. CDR3: CASSQIPRMGVPNNSPLHF. The CDR3 DNA reads TGTGCCAGCAGCCAAATCCCCCGGATGGGGGTACCCAATAATTCACCCCTCCACTTT.

The chain joins TRBV13 to TRBJ2-1; the match to TRBD2 covers 7 bases. The CDR3 has 16 amino acids. After removal of 5 bases from V and 12 bases from J, the junction contained 19 bases not matched to a gene. In germline, CDR1 is PRHDT, CDR2 FYEKMQ (reference sequence). This CDR3 reads CASSRQLGGGSDGQFF. The CDR3, as DNA: TGTGCCAGCAGCCGTCAGCTTGGCGGGGGTTCTGATGGGCAGTTCTTC.

This clonotype occurred many times. The chain's CDR3 is CSARVPGRVTEAFF. For the CDR3, the DNA is TGCAGTGCTAGAGTGCCGGGAAGGGTCACTGAAGCTTTCTTT. This chain uses TRBV20-1 with TRBJ1-1; D remains ambiguous. The CDR3 loop spans 14 amino acids. Germline V lookup: CDR1 DFQATT, CDR2 SNEGSKA (reference sequence). V was cut by 1 base and J by 4 bases, with 13 bases left in between.

This chain links TRBV29-1 with TRBJ2-5, with D maybe TRBD2 (6 bases). The CDR3 consists of 13 residues. The V end lost 8 bases, the J end lost 4 bases, and 17 bases lay between the germline ends. The germline CDR1 and CDR2 sequences are SQVTM and ANQGSEA. This CDR3 is CSTWRGGGETQYF. The CDR3, as DNA: TGCAGCACATGGCGGGGTGGCGGAGAGACCCAGTACTTC.

A note on this clonotype: An end of the junction differs from the germline gene, which may be a read error. The chain links TRBV4-1 to TRBJ2-3; TRBD1 matches 7 bases. The CDR3 extends over 16 amino acids. CDR1 and CDR2 (germline): MGHRA, YSYEKL. CDR3: CTSSPGQLWSADTQYF. The CDR3 nucleotides are TGCACCAGCAGCCCGGGACAGCTATGGAGCGCAGATACGCAGTATTTT.

As concerns this clonotype: The junction departs from germline at one end; a sequencing error may be responsible. The V call is TRBV2, the J call TRBJ1-2, with D unresolved. This CDR3 comprises 14 residues. Germline CDR1 SNHLY, CDR2 FYNNEI. The CDR3 DNA reads TGCGCCAGCAGTGGGTCCCGGGGTACCTATGGCTACACCTTC. As protein: CASSGSRGTYGYTF.

The chain links TRBV5-4 to TRBJ1-2; possible D gene TRBD1, 5 bases. V lost 0 bases to trimming and J lost 7 bases, with 16 bases between them. This CDR3 has 15 amino acids. The germline V gene encodes CDR1 SGHNT and CDR2 YYREEE (reference sequence). The CDR3 sequence is CASSLEGPRVVGYTF. CDR3 nucleotide sequence: TGTGCCAGCAGCTTGGAGGGGCCAAGGGTGGTTGGCTACACCTTC.

Remarks on this clonotype: The junction does not match germline at one end; this may be a read error. The chain joins TRBV11-3 to TRBJ2-1; possibly TRBD1 for D (6 bases). This CDR3 contains 16 residues. Looked up from germline, CDR1 is SGHNT and CDR2 is YENEEA. The CDR3 nucleotides read TGTGCCAGCAGCTTAGACAGGGACAATGAGGCGAATGAGCAATTCTTC. The encoded protein is CASSLDRDNEANEQFF.

Note on this clonotype: At one end, the junction sequence differs from germline, possibly due to a read error. In DNA, the CDR3 is TGTGTCTGGAGTGCTTGGGGTGAAAAACTGTTTTTT. Protein product: CVWSAWGEKLFF. The V call is TRBV30, the J call TRBJ1-4; D call uncertain. In germline, CDR1 is GTSNPN, CDR2 SVGIG (reference sequence). This CDR3 spans 12 amino acids.